Each of the 31 T cell receptor beta chains below was sequenced from the same sample in a study of post-analysis software for immune sequencing data. Findings of the study overall: When patients were compared with controls, about five TRBV segments were more frequent, TRBV5-6, TRBV5-1 and TRBV20-1 among them.

No cognate antigen is known for these TCRs. Unique molecular identifiers tagged the TCR beta cDNA libraries. TCRdb processed the PCR reads anew with MiXCR; each CDR3 protein has one entry. The table includes almost 700,000 distinct CDR3 sequences, over 45% detected once. Sequenced material: blood. All receptors come from a girl aged 2-10 years with multiple sclerosis.

This chain connects TRBV4-2 to TRBJ2-7; D call uncertain. V lost 2 bases and J lost 0, with 14 bases in between. The CDR3 contains 16 residues. The V gene's germline CDR1 is LGHNA and CDR2 YNFKEQ. The CDR3 region is CASSQFLGGISYEQYF. DNA for the CDR3: TGTGCCAGCAGCCAATTCCTTGGCGGCATCTCCTACGAGCAGTACTTC.

The J gene is TRBJ2-7, the V gene TRBV6-7, with 8 nucleotides matching TRBD1. TRBV6-7 counts as an open reading frame of uncertain function. This CDR3 spans 14 amino acids. V shed 10 bases, J shed 4 bases, and the junction held 12 bases outside the gene matches. The CDR3 here is CAMNTSDRDYEQYF. CDR3 sequence (DNA): TGTGCCATGAATACGTCGGACAGGGATTACGAGCAGTACTTC.

This clonotype was seen a handful of times. The chain carries TRBV4-2 and TRBJ2-3; no clear D gene. Per the germline V gene, CDR1 is LGHNA and CDR2 is YNFKEQ. This CDR3 contains 14 residues. Trimming shortened V by 0 bases and J by 2 bases, and 6 bases separated the two germline ends. The CDR3 spells CASSQDRITDTQYF. CDR3 sequence (DNA): TGTGCCAGCAGCCAAGACAGAATCACAGATACGCAGTATTTT.

J is TRBJ1-1 and V is TRBV9; D is perhaps TRBD1 (6 bases). Trimming cost V 0 bases and J 5 bases, with 14 bases left between them. The CDR3 loop spans 15 amino acids. Germline loops: CDR1 SGDLS, CDR2 YYNGEE. CDR3 in DNA: TGTGCCAGCAGCGTAGCTCGGGGGGGCGGAACTGAAGCTTTCTTT. Translating it yields CASSVARGGGTEAFF.

The chain employs TRBV24-1 and TRBJ2-3, with D perhaps given as TRBD1 or TRBD2 (5 bases each). The length of the CDR3 is 16 residues. CDR1 KGHDR and CDR2 SFDVKD come from the germline V gene. The ends were cut back, 5 bases at V and 1 base at J, with 15 bases in the middle. The CDR3 DNA sequence: TGTGCCACCAGTGCTTATGGGGGTGGGGGCACAGATACGCAGTATTTT. It specifies CATSAYGGGGTDTQYF.

This chain uses TRBV20-1 with TRBJ2-2, with D tentatively TRBD2 (7 bases). The ends were cut back, 0 bases at V and 7 bases at J, with 15 bases in the middle. The CDR3 totals 15 residues. Germline V gives CDR1 DFQATT, CDR2 SNEGSKA (reference sequence). This CDR3 reads CSARDRGPGGGELFF. The CDR3 coding sequence is TGCAGTGCTAGAGATCGGGGGCCGGGAGGCGGGGAGCTGTTTTTT.

This clonotype was recorded a few times. J is TRBJ2-7 and V is TRBV29-1, with D hard to call. The CDR3 spans 11 residues. V was cut by 4 bases and J by 3 bases, with 7 bases left in between. Germline CDR1 reads SQVTM; CDR2 reads ANQGSEA. CDR3 region: CSVVQDYEQYF. CDR3 bases: TGCAGCGTTGTTCAGGACTACGAGCAGTACTTC.

This sequence joins TRBV12-3 or TRBV12-4 and TRBJ2-3; 7 bases match TRBD2. Trimming at V came to 2 bases and at J to 9 bases, leaving 14 bases not matched to a gene. The CDR3 loop spans 16 amino acids. The CDR3 here is CASSLTRRGAGVTQYF. CDR3 DNA: TGTGCCAGCAGTTTAACTAGGCGAGGGGCGGGAGTGACGCAGTATTTT.

The rearrangement links TRBV24-1 to TRBJ2-5, with 8 bases identical to TRBD1. CDR1 and CDR2 from the germline V gene are KGHDR and SFDVKD. V lost 9 bases to trimming and J lost 11 bases; unmatched junction nucleotides: 7. The CDR3 spans 11 residues. The CDR3 DNA follows: TGTGCCACCTCGACAGGGGATGAGCAGTACTTC. Translating gives CATSTGDEQYF.

This chain joins TRBV19 and TRBJ1-5; TRBD1 matches at 8 bases. The germline V gene has CDR1 LNHDA and CDR2 SQIVND (reference sequence). CDR3 length equals 14 residues. V lost 6 bases to trimming and J lost 7 bases; unmatched junction nucleotides: 8. This CDR3 is CASSDGQGRQPQHF. The CDR3 coding sequence is TGTGCCAGTAGCGACGGACAGGGACGGCAGCCCCAGCATTTT.

This chain links TRBV6-2 or TRBV6-3 with TRBJ2-1, with D perhaps TRBD2 (5 bases). The CDR3 sequence is 14 residues long. Trimming took 7 bases from V and 5 from J, leaving 15 bases between them. CDR1 MNHEY and CDR2 SVGEGT come from the germline V gene. CDR3 protein: CASTRDGGDNEQFF. The CDR3 DNA sequence: TGTGCCAGCACCAGAGACGGAGGAGACAATGAGCAGTTCTTC.

The chain uses TRBV10-2 and TRBJ2-5; possibly TRBD2 for D (6 bases). This CDR3 spans 16 amino acids. The germline gives CDR1 WSHSY, CDR2 SAAADI. V was clipped by 0 bases and J by 9 bases, with 20 bases between them. Written as DNA, the CDR3 is TGCGCCAGCAGTGAGTCGAGTACGGAGGGCGGGGAATCCCAGTACTTC. Translation gives CASSESSTEGGESQYF.

The gene calls are TRBV3-1 and TRBJ2-1, with 9 bases matching TRBD2. The V gene end was trimmed by 3 bases and the J gene end by 13 bases; junction bases not matched to a gene: 16. The CDR3 has 16 amino acids. Germline CDR1 is LGHDT and CDR2 is YNNKEL (reference sequence). CDR3 loop: CASSQIAGASHGEQFF. The DNA for the CDR3 is TGTGCCAGCAGCCAGATAGCGGGGGCGTCCCACGGTGAACAGTTCTTC.

The chain has TRBV4-2 and TRBJ2-7; D is perhaps TRBD1 or TRBD2 (5 bases each). This CDR3 has 14 residues. Between the trimmed V and J ends, which lost 2 bases and 2 bases, there was a span of 10 bases. The germline V gene encodes CDR1 LGHNA and CDR2 YNFKEQ. This chain's CDR3 is CASSQRDRPYEQYF. CDR3 in DNA: TGTGCCAGCAGCCAACGGGACCGCCCCTACGAGCAGTACTTC.

The CDR3 reads CASSHRGAEAFF. In DNA, the CDR3 is TGTGCCAGCAGCCACCGCGGGGCTGAAGCTTTCTTT. The V call is TRBV3-1, the J call TRBJ1-1; no clear D. The length of the CDR3 is 12 residues. V shed 3 bases and J shed 6 bases, with 8 bases lying between them. Germline CDR1 is LGHDT and CDR2 is YNNKEL (reference sequence).

The chain employs TRBV5-1 and TRBJ2-1; 9 positions agree with TRBD1. Germline V gene lookup returns CDR1 SGHRS and CDR2 YFSETQ. Unmatched junction bases numbered 3, after V lost 2 bases and J lost 0 bases. The CDR3 extends over 16 amino acids. In nucleotides, the CDR3 is TGCGCCAGCAGCTTACAGGGGGCCATCTCCTACAATGAGCAGTTCTTC. Protein product: CASSLQGAISYNEQFF.

Only a few counts were recorded for this clonotype. The V and J genes are TRBV7-2 and TRBJ2-7; D tentatively fits TRBD1 or TRBD2 (6 bases each). Matching the DNA end better, TRBJ2-5 makes the J call doubtful. There are 15 residues in the CDR3. CDR1 is SGHTA, CDR2 FQGNSA, per germline. The CDR3 DNA sequence: TGTGCCAGCAGCCCCGGGGGCAGGGGAGGAGAGACCCAGTACTTC. Protein sequence: CASSPGGRGGETQYF.

This clonotype was counted between two and nine times. The V gene is TRBV7-8, the J gene TRBJ2-2; D might be TRBD2 (6 bases). The CDR3 is 15 amino acids. V was trimmed by 4 bases and J by 4 bases, leaving 13 bases between them. The V gene's germline CDR1 is SGHVS and CDR2 FQNEAQ. In nucleotides, the CDR3 is TGTGCCAGCAGCTCCGTGGAGGGATCCACCGGGGAGCTGTTTTTT. Its translation is CASSSVEGSTGELFF.

This clonotype has a single count. The chain carries TRBV20-1 and TRBJ2-3; D might be TRBD2 (6 bases). This CDR3 comprises 14 residues. Germline CDR1 and CDR2: DFQATT and SNEGSKA (reference sequence). Trimming cost V 4 bases and J 1 base, with 12 bases left between them. The CDR3 region has the DNA TGCAGTGCTACCCTCGGGGGTCGCACAGATACGCAGTATTTT. Translated: CSATLGGRTDTQYF.

This clonotype was seen more than once but under ten times. The CDR3 nucleotides are TGTGCCAGCAGCTTAGGGCCCAGCGGGAATCCCGAGCAGTACTTC. Translation: CASSLGPSGNPEQYF. The genes are TRBV13 and TRBJ2-7, with 7 positions matching TRBD2. Germline CDR1 and CDR2: PRHDT and FYEKMQ (reference sequence). V shed 0 bases, J shed 6 bases, and the junction held 8 bases outside the gene matches. This CDR3 is built from 15 residues.

J is TRBJ2-7 and V is TRBV27, with a tentative D call TRBD2 (6 bases). The CDR3 covers 15 residues. The germline CDR1 and CDR2 sequences are MNHEY and SMNVEV (reference sequence). Deletions cut 2 bases from V and 5 bases from J, with 16 bases between. In DNA, the CDR3 is TGTGCCAGCAGTTTAGTGGTCGGGAGCTGGGACGAGCAGTACTTC. Its translation: CASSLVVGSWDEQYF.

The chain links TRBV4-2 to TRBJ2-5; TRBD1 or TRBD2 may be the D gene (5 bases each). Germline loops: CDR1 LGHNA, CDR2 YNFKEQ. Between the trimmed V and J ends, which lost 0 bases and 3 bases, there was a span of 14 bases. This CDR3 is 16 amino acids long. CDR3 residues: CASSQDRGVEEETQYF. In DNA, the CDR3 is TGTGCCAGCAGCCAAGATAGAGGGGTAGAGGAAGAGACCCAGTACTTC.

V gene TRBV7-2 combines with J gene TRBJ2-1; TRBD2 aligns across 8 bases. V lost 1 base to trimming and J lost 10 bases; unmatched junction nucleotides: 12. Germline V lookup: CDR1 SGHTA, CDR2 FQGNSA. The CDR3 sequence is 16 residues long. This chain's CDR3 is CASSLDAGGGASEQFF. As DNA, the CDR3 is TGTGCCAGCAGCTTAGATGCCGGGGGGGGTGCTAGCGAGCAGTTCTTC.

This chain uses TRBV2 with TRBJ2-3; 8 bases match TRBD1. The CDR3 totals 15 residues. V trimming: 3 bases; J trimming: 4 bases; junction bases outside the gene matches: 6. CDR1 is SNHLY and CDR2 is FYNNEI in the germline V gene. CDR3 bases: TGTGCCAGCAGTGACGGACAGGGTATTGCAGATACGCAGTATTTT. Translated: CASSDGQGIADTQYF.

The genes are TRBV20-1 and TRBJ1-2; 9 bases fit TRBD1. CDR3 length: 13 residues. Germline lookup yields CDR1 DFQATT and CDR2 SNEGSKA (reference sequence). V lost 7 bases and J lost 0; bases outside the gene matches: 3. CDR3 amino acids: CSGTGGTNYGYTF. CDR3 bases: TGCAGTGGAACAGGGGGCACTAACTATGGCTACACCTTC.

This clonotype was recorded once. This chain uses TRBV12-3 or TRBV12-4 with TRBJ1-5; 8 bases are shared with TRBD1. The CDR3 length is 14 residues. The junction had 6 bases not matched to a gene; V was cut back by 5 bases and J by 6 bases. CDR3 protein: CASSPGQVGQPQHF. The CDR3 coding sequence is TGTGCCAGCAGTCCGGGACAGGTCGGTCAGCCCCAGCATTTT.

V is TRBV7-2 and J is TRBJ2-5, with D perhaps being TRBD1 or TRBD2 (5 bases each). CDR1 SGHTA and CDR2 FQGNSA come from the germline V gene. V lost 11 bases and J lost 5, with 21 bases in between. The CDR3 loop spans 14 amino acids. Here the CDR3 reads CAGTSFQGRETQYF. As DNA, the CDR3 is TGTGCCGGCACGTCCTTTCAGGGACGCGAGACCCAGTACTTC.

The chain carries TRBV20-1 and TRBJ1-2; no definite D call. This CDR3 has 12 residues. Trimming cost V 4 bases and J 0 bases, with 6 bases left between them. Germline lookup yields CDR1 DFQATT and CDR2 SNEGSKA (reference sequence). Here the CDR3 DNA reads TGCAGTGCTACATCCTCTAACTATGGCTACACCTTC. Translating gives CSATSSNYGYTF.

This sequence joins TRBV12-3 or TRBV12-4 and TRBJ2-1; 9 nucleotides align to TRBD1. The CDR3 contains 19 residues. Trimming cost V 5 bases and J 4 bases; bases outside gene matches: 18. CDR3 coding DNA: TGTGCCAGCAGTGATATACCACAGGGGGCTAGCGATGGATACAATGAGCAGTTCTTC. As protein: CASSDIPQGASDGYNEQFF.

The CDR3 region has the DNA TGCAGTGCTAGCGACCCTTCCACGCACAATGAGCAGTTCTTC. It translates to CSASDPSTHNEQFF. This sequence joins TRBV20-1 and TRBJ2-1; no reliable D call. The length of the CDR3 is 14 residues. Trimming shortened V by 3 bases and J by 5 bases, and 14 bases separated the two germline ends. Germline CDR1 is DFQATT and CDR2 is SNEGSKA (reference sequence).

The chain carries TRBV29-1 and TRBJ2-7; 7 bases fit TRBD1. V was clipped by 2 bases and J by 3 bases; unmatched bases: 4. The CDR3 runs 13 residues. The germline V gene encodes CDR1 SQVTM and CDR2 ANQGSEA. Written as DNA, the CDR3 is TGCAGCGTTGAAACAGGGGCCAACTACGAGCAGTACTTC. It translates to CSVETGANYEQYF.